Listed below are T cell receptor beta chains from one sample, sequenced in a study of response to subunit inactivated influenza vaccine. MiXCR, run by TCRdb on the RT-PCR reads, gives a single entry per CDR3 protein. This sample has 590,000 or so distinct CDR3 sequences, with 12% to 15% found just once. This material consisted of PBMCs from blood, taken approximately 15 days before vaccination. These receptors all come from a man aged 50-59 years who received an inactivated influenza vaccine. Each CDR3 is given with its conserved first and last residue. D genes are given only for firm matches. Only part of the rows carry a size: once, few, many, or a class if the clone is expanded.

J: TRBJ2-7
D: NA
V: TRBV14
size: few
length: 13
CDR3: CASSRWETEEQYF
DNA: TGTGCCAGCAGTCGGTGGGAAACGGAGGAGCAGTACTTC

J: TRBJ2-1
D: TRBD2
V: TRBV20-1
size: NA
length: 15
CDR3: CSARVPGGSYNEQFF
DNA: TGCAGTGCTAGAGTACCGGGAGGGTCCTACAATGAGCAGTTCTTC

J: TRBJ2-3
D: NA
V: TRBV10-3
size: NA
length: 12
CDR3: CATTSISDTQYF
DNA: TGTGCCACGACTAGTATTTCAGATACGCAGTATTTT

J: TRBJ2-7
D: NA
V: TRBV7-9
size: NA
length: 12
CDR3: CASSLFFYEQYF
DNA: TGTGCCAGCAGCTTATTTTTCTACGAGCAGTACTTC

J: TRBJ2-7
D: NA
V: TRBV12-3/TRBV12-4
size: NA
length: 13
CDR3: CASSNGAPYEQYF
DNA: TGTGCCAGCAGCAACGGGGCACCCTACGAGCAGTACTTC

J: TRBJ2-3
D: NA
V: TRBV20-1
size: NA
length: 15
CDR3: CSARDPGGPIDTQYF
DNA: TGCAGTGCTAGAGATCCCGGAGGGCCAATAGATACGCAGTATTTT

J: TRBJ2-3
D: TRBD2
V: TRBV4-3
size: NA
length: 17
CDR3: CASSQDLASGSLDTQYF
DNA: TGCGCCAGCAGCCAAGATCTGGCTAGCGGGAGTTTAGATACGCAGTATTTT

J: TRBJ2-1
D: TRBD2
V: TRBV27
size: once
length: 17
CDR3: CASRGLAGGISYNEQFF
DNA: TGTGCCAGCAGAGGACTAGCGGGAGGCATCTCCTACAATGAGCAGTTCTTC

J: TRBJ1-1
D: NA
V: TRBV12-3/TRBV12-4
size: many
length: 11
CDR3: CASTLNTEAFF
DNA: TGTGCCAGCACCCTGAACACTGAAGCTTTCTTT

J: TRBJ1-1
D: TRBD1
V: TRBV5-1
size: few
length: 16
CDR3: CASSLSPGQGRGEAFF
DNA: TGCGCCAGCAGCCTTAGCCCTGGACAGGGTAGGGGTGAAGCTTTCTTT

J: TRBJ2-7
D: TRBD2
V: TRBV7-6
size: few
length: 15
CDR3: CASSYVAGEGYEQYF
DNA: TGTGCCAGCAGCTACGTAGCGGGAGAAGGGTACGAGCAGTACTTC

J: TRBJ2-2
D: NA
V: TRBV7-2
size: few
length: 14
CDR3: CASGLQKNTGELFF
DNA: TGTGCCAGCGGTCTACAGAAAAACACCGGGGAGCTGTTTTTT

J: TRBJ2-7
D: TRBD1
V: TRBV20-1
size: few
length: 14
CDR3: CSASRTGEVYEQYF
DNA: TGCAGTGCTAGTCGGACAGGGGAAGTCTACGAGCAGTACTTC

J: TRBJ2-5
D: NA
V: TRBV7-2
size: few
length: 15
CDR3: CASSRFMTVQETQYF
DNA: TGTGCCAGCAGCCGCTTTATGACGGTCCAAGAGACCCAGTACTTC

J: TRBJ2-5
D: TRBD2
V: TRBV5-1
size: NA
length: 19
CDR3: CASSLASAGGPSRGETQYF
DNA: TGCGCCAGCAGCTTGGCCTCAGCGGGAGGTCCTTCGCGCGGAGAGACCCAGTACTTC

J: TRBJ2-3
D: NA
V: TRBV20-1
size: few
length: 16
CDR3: CSAGGTAILNTDTQYF
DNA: TGCAGTGCTGGCGGGACAGCGATTTTAAACACAGATACGCAGTATTTT

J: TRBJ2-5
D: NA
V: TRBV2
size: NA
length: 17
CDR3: CASLHPLRDRSLETQYF
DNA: TGTGCCAGCCTTCACCCATTAAGAGACAGGTCCCTAGAGACCCAGTACTTC

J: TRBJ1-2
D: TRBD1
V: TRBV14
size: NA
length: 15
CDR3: CASSRSGTGGRGYTF
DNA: TGTGCCAGCAGCCGGTCCGGGACAGGGGGCCGGGGCTACACCTTC

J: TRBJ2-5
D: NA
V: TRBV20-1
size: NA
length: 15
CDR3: CSASKVGRRLETQYF
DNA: TGCAGTGCTAGTAAGGTCGGGAGAAGGTTGGAGACCCAGTACTTC

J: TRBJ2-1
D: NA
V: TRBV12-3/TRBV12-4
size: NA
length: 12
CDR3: CASRDRQGEQFF
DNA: TGTGCCAGCAGAGATCGGCAGGGTGAGCAGTTCTTC

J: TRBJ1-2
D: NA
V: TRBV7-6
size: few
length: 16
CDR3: CASSLGPLKGLHGYTF
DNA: TGTGCCAGCAGCTTAGGTCCGCTAAAAGGACTCCATGGCTACACCTTC

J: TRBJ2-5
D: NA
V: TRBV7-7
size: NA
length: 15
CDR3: CASSLAPGQQETQYF
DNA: TGTGCTAGCAGCTTAGCACCGGGACAACAAGAGACCCAGTACTTC

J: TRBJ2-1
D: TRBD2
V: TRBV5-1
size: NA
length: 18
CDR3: CASSPGLAGERAYNEQFF
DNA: TGCGCCAGCAGCCCGGGACTAGCGGGAGAAAGGGCCTACAATGAGCAGTTCTTC

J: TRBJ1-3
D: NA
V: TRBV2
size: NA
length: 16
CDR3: CASSERADLSGNTIYF
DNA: TGTGCCAGCAGTGAAAGGGCAGACCTCTCTGGAAACACCATATATTTT

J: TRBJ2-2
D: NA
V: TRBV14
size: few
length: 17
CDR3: CASSQYRTSTNTGELFF
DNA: TGTGCCAGCAGTCAATACCGGACGTCTACGAACACCGGGGAGCTGTTTTTT

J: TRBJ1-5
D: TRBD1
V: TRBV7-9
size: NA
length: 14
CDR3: CASSPGQGDQPQHF
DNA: TGTGCCAGCAGCCCGGGACAGGGAGATCAGCCCCAGCATTTT

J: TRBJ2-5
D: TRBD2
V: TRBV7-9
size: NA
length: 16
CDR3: CASSSVSAGGLKTQYF
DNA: TGTGCCAGCAGCTCCGTTAGCGCGGGGGGGCTGAAGACCCAGTACTTC

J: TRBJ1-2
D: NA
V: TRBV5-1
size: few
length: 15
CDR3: CASSLRDPANYGYTF
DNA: TGCGCCAGCAGCTTACGGGACCCTGCTAACTATGGCTACACCTTC

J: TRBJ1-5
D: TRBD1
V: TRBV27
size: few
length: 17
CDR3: CASSSLSTGGSDQPQHF
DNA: TGTGCCAGCAGTTCCCTCTCGACAGGGGGGTCAGATCAGCCCCAGCATTTT

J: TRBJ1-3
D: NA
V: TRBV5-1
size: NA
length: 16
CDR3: CASSPDTDSSGNTIYF
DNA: TGCGCCAGCAGCCCGGATACAGATTCCTCTGGAAACACCATATATTTT

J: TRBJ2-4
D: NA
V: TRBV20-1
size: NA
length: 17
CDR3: CCASRLGLAWAKNIQYF
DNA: TGCTGTGCTAGTAGGTTAGGGCTAGCGTGGGCCAAAAACATTCAGTACTTC

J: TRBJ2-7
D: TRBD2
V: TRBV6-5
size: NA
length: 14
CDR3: CASSYGGRASEQYF
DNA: TGTGCCAGCAGTTACGGCGGGAGGGCCTCCGAGCAGTACTTC

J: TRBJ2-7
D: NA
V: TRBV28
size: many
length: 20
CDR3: CASRIQQFLSPGVRPGEQYF
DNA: TGTGCCAGCAGAATCCAGCAGTTTTTGTCTCCGGGAGTTAGGCCAGGCGAGCAGTACTTC

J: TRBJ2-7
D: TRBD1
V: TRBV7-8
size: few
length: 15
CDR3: CASSLGDRGRYEQYF
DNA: TGTGCCAGCAGCTTAGGGGACAGGGGCCGCTACGAGCAGTACTTC

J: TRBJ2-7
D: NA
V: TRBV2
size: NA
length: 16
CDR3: CASRPTRQEVSYEQYF
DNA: TGTGCCAGCAGACCCACGCGGCAGGAAGTATCCTACGAGCAGTACTTC

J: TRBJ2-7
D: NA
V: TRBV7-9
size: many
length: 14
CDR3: CASSSGQSSYEQYF
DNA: TGTGCCAGCAGCTCTGGACAGTCTTCCTACGAGCAGTACTTC

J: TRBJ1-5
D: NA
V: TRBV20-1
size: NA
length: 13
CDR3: CSTRVYSNQPQHF
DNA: TGCAGTACCCGAGTCTATAGCAATCAGCCCCAGCATTTT

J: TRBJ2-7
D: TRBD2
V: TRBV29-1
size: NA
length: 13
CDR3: CSAGLAGGYEQYF
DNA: TGCAGCGCCGGACTAGCGGGAGGTTACGAGCAGTACTTC

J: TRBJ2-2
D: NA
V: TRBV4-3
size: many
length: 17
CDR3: CASSQDRPGSHSGELFF
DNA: TGCGCCAGCAGCCAAGATCGACCAGGGTCCCACAGCGGGGAGCTGTTTTTT

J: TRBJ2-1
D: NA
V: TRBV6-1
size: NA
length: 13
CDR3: CASSRRGGNEQFF
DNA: TGTGCCAGCAGTCGCAGGGGGGGGAATGAGCAGTTCTTC

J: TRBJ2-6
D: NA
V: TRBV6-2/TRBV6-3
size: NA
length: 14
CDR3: CASRRTAGANVLTF
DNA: TGTGCCAGCAGGAGGACTGCTGGGGCCAACGTCCTGACTTTC

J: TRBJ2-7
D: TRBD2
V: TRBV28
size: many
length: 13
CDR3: CASSPSGRGEQYF
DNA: TGTGCCAGCAGCCCTAGCGGGAGAGGGGAGCAGTACTTC

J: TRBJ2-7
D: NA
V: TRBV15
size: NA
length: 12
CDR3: CATSADYDEQYF
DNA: TGTGCCACCAGCGCGGACTATGACGAGCAGTACTTC

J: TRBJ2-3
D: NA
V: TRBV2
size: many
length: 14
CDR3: CASSEEILTDTQYF
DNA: TGTGCCAGCAGTGAAGAGATTCTCACAGATACGCAGTATTTT

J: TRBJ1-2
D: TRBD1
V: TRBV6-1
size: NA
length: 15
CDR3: CASRRSTGTAYGYTF
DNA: TGTGCCAGCAGGCGGAGTACCGGGACAGCTTATGGCTACACCTTC

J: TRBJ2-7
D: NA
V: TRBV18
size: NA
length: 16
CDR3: CASSPNSGASSYEQYF
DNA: TGTGCCAGCTCACCAAATTCCGGGGCCAGCTCCTACGAGCAGTACTTC

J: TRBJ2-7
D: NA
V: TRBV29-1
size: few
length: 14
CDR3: CSVGDNLSPYEQYF
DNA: TGCAGCGTGGGGGACAACCTTTCGCCCTACGAGCAGTACTTC

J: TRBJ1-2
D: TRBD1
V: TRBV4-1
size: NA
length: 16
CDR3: CASSQGTLAGGYGYTF
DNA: TGCGCCAGCAGCCAAGGGACATTAGCAGGGGGCTATGGCTACACCTTC

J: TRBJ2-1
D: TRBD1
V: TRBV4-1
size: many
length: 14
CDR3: CASSQEDRGNEQFF
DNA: TGCGCCAGCAGCCAAGAGGACAGGGGCAATGAGCAGTTCTTC

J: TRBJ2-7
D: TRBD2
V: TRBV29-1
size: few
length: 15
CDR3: CSVNTPDSGRSEQYF
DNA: TGCAGCGTCAATACCCCCGACAGCGGGAGGAGCGAGCAGTACTTC

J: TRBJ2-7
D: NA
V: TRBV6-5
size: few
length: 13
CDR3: CASSYFQGSEQYF
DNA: TGTGCCAGCAGTTACTTTCAGGGGAGCGAGCAGTACTTC

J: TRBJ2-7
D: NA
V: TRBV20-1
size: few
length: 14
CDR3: CSATSGQHSYEQYF
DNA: TGCAGTGCTACCTCCGGACAGCACTCCTACGAGCAGTACTTC

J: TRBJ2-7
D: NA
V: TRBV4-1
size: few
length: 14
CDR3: CASSRRLTSYEQYF
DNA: TGCGCCAGCAGCCGGCGGCTCACCTCCTACGAGCAGTACTTC

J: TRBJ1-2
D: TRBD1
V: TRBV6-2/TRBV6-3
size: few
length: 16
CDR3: CASSYSRTGGNYGYTF
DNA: TGTGCCAGCAGTTACTCGAGGACAGGGGGTAACTATGGCTACACCTTC

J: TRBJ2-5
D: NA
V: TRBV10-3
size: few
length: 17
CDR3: CAISEGMAGSYQETQYF
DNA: TGTGCCATCAGTGAAGGTATGGCAGGGTCCTACCAAGAGACCCAGTACTTC